A selection of T cell receptor beta chains follows, all from one sample in a study of blood T cell repertoires in COVID-19. Using immunoSEQ multiplex PCR, the repertoire was profiled, and TCRdb retains in-frame clones only, with some absent. This sample yields fewer than 20,000 clones, of which 85% are seen a single time; less than 40% belongs to the top ten. Sequencing was carried out using peripheral blood. The receptor source for this set is a human donor with active COVID-19. The donor label of this sample is uncertain. Both conserved end residues are part of each CDR3. The D gene is left open where the match is weak. Clone sizes are given selectively: once, few, many, or a class where the clone is expanded.

>TRBV19|TRBJ2-2|NA|few
CASSSRGDTGELFF
TGTGCCAGTAGCAGTCGGGGAGACACCGGGGAGCTGTTTTTT
>TRBV28|TRBJ2-5|NA|NA
CASRSVETQYF
TGTGCCAGCCGGAGTGTAGAGACCCAGTACTTC
>TRBV5-4|TRBJ2-5|NA|NA
CASSPPQGQETQYF
TGTGCCAGCAGCCCCCCCCAGGGGCAAGAGACCCAGTACTTC
>TRBV5-1|TRBJ2-5|NA|NA
CASSNPRDQETQYF
TGCGCCAGCAGCAATCCCCGGGACCAAGAGACCCAGTACTTC
>TRBV9|TRBJ2-3|TRBD2|NA
CASSVGFGGRGHTDTQYF
TGTGCCAGCAGCGTAGGCTTCGGCGGGAGGGGCCACACAGATACGCAGTATTTT
>TRBV10-3|TRBJ1-1|TRBD1|NA
CAIKGQGAPTEAFF
TGTGCCATCAAAGGACAGGGGGCGCCTACTGAAGCTTTCTTT
>TRBV11-2|TRBJ2-2|TRBD1|NA
CASSYGQGYTGELFF
TGTGCCAGCAGCTACGGACAGGGGTACACCGGGGAGCTGTTTTTT
>TRBV7-8|TRBJ2-2|TRBD2|NA
CASSRAGAANTGELFF
TGTGCCAGCAGCCGAGCGGGAGCTGCGAACACCGGGGAGCTGTTTTTT
>TRBV7-2|TRBJ1-1|NA|NA
CASSLDSGITEAFF
TGTGCCAGCAGCTTAGACTCGGGTATCACTGAAGCTTTCTTT
>TRBV6-2/TRBV6-3|TRBJ2-7|TRBD2|NA
CASSRAGGGNEQYF
TGTGCCAGCAGCAGAGCGGGAGGGGGCAACGAGCAGTACTTC
>TRBV6-6|TRBJ2-1|TRBD1|NA
CASRPQDRVGNEQFF
TGTGCCAGCAGACCCCAGGACAGGGTAGGGAATGAGCAGTTCTTC
>TRBV27|TRBJ2-7|NA|NA
CASSSHFPGYEQYF
TGTGCCAGCAGTTCCCATTTCCCCGGCTACGAGCAGTACTTC
>TRBV6-5|TRBJ2-2|NA|once
CASSYTRDTQLFF
TGTGCCAGCAGTTACACCCGGGACACCCAACTGTTTTTT
>TRBV11-2|TRBJ2-1|NA|NA
CASSPPLALYNEQFF
TGTGCCAGCAGCCCCCCGCTCGCGCTGTACAATGAGCAGTTCTTC
>TRBV2|TRBJ2-7|TRBD1|NA
CASGQGASYEQYF
TGTGCCAGCGGCCAGGGGGCTTCCTACGAGCAGTACTTC
>TRBV5-4|TRBJ1-2|NA|NA
CASSLNGDSGYTF
TGTGCCAGCAGCTTGAACGGGGATTCTGGCTACACCTTC
>TRBV4-2|TRBJ1-1|NA|NA
CASSQSDRTRTEAFF
TGTGCCAGCAGCCAATCTGACAGGACTCGCACTGAAGCTTTCTTT
>TRBV14|TRBJ2-3|NA|NA
CASSQLSDTQYF
TGTGCCAGCAGCCAATTATCAGATACGCAGTATTTT
>TRBV7-2|TRBJ2-5|NA|NA
CASSLAPAGETQYF
TGTGCCAGCAGCTTAGCCCCAGCGGGAGAGACCCAGTACTTC
>TRBV28|TRBJ2-3|NA|NA
CASSLGGAGTDTQYF
TGTGCCAGCAGTTTGGGGGGGGCAGGCACAGATACGCAGTATTTT
>TRBV6-1|TRBJ1-3|NA|NA
CASSEEQGFGNTIYF
TGTGCCAGCAGTGAAGAGCAGGGGTTTGGAAACACCATATATTTT
>TRBV3-1/TRBV3-2|TRBJ1-5|NA|few
CASSQDQGNQPQHF
TGTGCCAGCAGCCAGGATCAGGGTAATCAGCCCCAGCATTTT
>TRBV6-5|TRBJ2-7|NA|once
CASSALDEQYF
TGTGCCAGCAGCGCCCTAGACGAGCAGTACTTC
>TRBV29-1|TRBJ1-1|TRBD1|NA
CSAGGQGAAEAFF
TGCAGCGCCGGAGGCCAGGGGGCCGCTGAAGCTTTCTTT
>TRBV6-6|TRBJ1-4|NA|NA
CASSPGDLGEEKLFF
TGTGCCAGCAGTCCGGGGGACCTGGGGGAGGAAAAACTGTTTTTT
>TRBV5-6|TRBJ1-1|TRBD1|NA
CASSLVGQGDMMNTEAFF
TGTGCCAGCAGCTTGGTTGGGCAGGGGGACATGATGAACACTGAAGCTTTCTTT
>TRBV3-1/TRBV3-2|TRBJ2-7|NA|NA
CASSPPTRTYEQYF
TGTGCCAGCAGCCCGCCGACTAGAACCTACGAGCAGTACTTC
>TRBV6-5|TRBJ2-5|TRBD1|NA
CASRYRGLAVTQYF
TGTGCCAGCAGATACAGGGGGCTAGCAGTGACCCAGTACTTC
>TRBV6-5|TRBJ2-6|TRBD1|NA
CASSSQGAWVNVLTF
TGTGCCAGCAGTTCACAGGGGGCCTGGGTCAACGTCCTGACTTTC
>TRBV6-5|TRBJ2-1|TRBD2|NA
CASSLWERGTNEQFF
TGTGCCAGCAGTCTCTGGGAGCGGGGGACCAATGAGCAGTTCTTC
>TRBV6-5|TRBJ1-3|NA|NA
CASRPRGAGAFTIYF
TGTGCCAGCAGGCCCCGTGGAGCGGGGGCCTTCACCATATATTTT